The text below deals with one T cell receptor (beta chain). These data belong to a study of Ad26.COV2.S vaccination and SARS-CoV-2 variants. About the research overall: Enrollment placed the donor in the COV1001 Ad26.COV2.S trial arm.

The sample's treatment: about 20 received Ad26.COV2.S at low or high dose, single or two shots; 5 received placebo; per-sample allocation not given. Specimen acquisition occurred on day 63 following the initial vaccine or placebo injection. Wuhan-strain SARS-CoV-2 spike was expressed by the Ad26 vector that made up the vaccine. Profiling relied on immunoSEQ multiplex PCR, and the TCRdb table lists in-frame clones only, not all of them. The sample shows roughly 350,000 clones, approximately 86% of them seen only once. With 7 bases removed from V and 0 bases from J, the gap between germline ends came to 9 bases. The CDR3 is made up of 14 amino acids. CDR1 is ENHRY and CDR2 is SYGVKD in the germline V gene.

The source was peripheral blood, collected in a trial of Ad26.COV2.S vaccine versus placebo. The receptor's source is a person between 18 and 59 years old who received the Ad26.COV2.S COVID-19 vaccine or a placebo. The V call is TRBV10-3, the J call TRBJ1-4, with D tentatively TRBD1 (5 bases). The CDR3 loop is CAIIDSPTNEKLFF. The CDR3 DNA reads as TGTGCCATCATTGACAGCCCAACTAATGAAAAACTGTTTTTT.